The following is a T cell receptor beta chain sequence with its context. Its target is not known. For TCRbeta, the library was prepared with unique molecular identifiers. TCRdb re-called the PCR reads through MiXCR, storing one row per CDR3 protein. Here the sample spans roughly 98,000 distinct CDR3 sequences, roughly 16% being singletons. CDR3 length equals 12 residues. CDR1 and CDR2 from the germline V gene are SEHNR and FQNEAQ (reference sequence). V shed 5 bases and J shed 5 bases, with 10 bases lying between them. The data derive from a study of T-cell reconstitution after alpha-beta-depleted transplantation in children. Study-level results: Several hundred expanded graft clones reportedly supplied alpha-beta T cells about two months after transplant.

The sequenced sample was PBMCs, mostly from graft donor cells, obtained 180 days after TCRalphabeta/CD19-depleted stem cell transplant. This sequence originates from a male patient under 10 years old who had a stem cell transplant for acute lymphoblastic leukemia, so the T cells may come from the graft donor. The gene calls are TRBV7-9 and TRBJ2-7, with D perhaps assigned TRBD1 or TRBD2 (5 bases each). CDR3 region: CASSPVGDEQYF. As DNA, the CDR3 is TGTGCCAGCAGCCCCGTGGGGGACGAGCAGTACTTC.